These T cell receptor beta chains were read from a single sample in a study of blood T cell repertoires in COVID-19. Sequencing used immunoSEQ multiplex PCR; TCRdb keeps in-frame clones, though not all of them. The top ten clones hold less than 8% of a sample with around 110,000 clones, roughly 80% of them seen once. Material: peripheral blood. Receptor source: a man in his sixties or seventies with acute or convalescent COVID-19. The CDR3 runs from the conserved cysteine through the conserved F or W. The D gene is left open where the match is weak. Clone size appears in some rows only: once, few, many, or a class for an expanded clone.

V	D	size	J	CDR3	DNA
TRBV30	TRBD1	.	TRBJ1-6	CAWGQGANNSPLHF	TGTGCCTGGGGACAGGGCGCGAATAATTCACCCCTCCACTTT
TRBV19	TRBD1	.	TRBJ1-2	CASRTVGQRVYGYTF	TGTGCCAGTAGAACCGTGGGACAGAGGGTCTATGGCTACACCTTC
TRBV5-8	.	.	TRBJ2-7	CASSLGVLGLAYEQYF	TGTGCCAGCAGCTTGGGAGTACTGGGACTTGCCTACGAGCAGTACTTC
TRBV7-8	.	few	TRBJ2-7	CASRAGLFAYEQYF	TGTGCCAGCAGGGCAGGGTTATTCGCCTACGAGCAGTACTTC
TRBV12-3/TRBV12-4	TRBD2	.	TRBJ2-7	CASRTSGPSEQYF	TGTGCCAGCCGGACTAGCGGTCCATCGGAGCAGTACTTC
TRBV5-1	TRBD1	.	TRBJ2-5	CASSSGTGKETQYF	TGCGCCAGCAGCTCTGGGACAGGGAAAGAGACCCAGTACTTC
TRBV5-6	.	.	TRBJ2-3	CASSLMGAPDTQYF	TGTGCCAGCAGCTTGATGGGGGCCCCAGATACGCAGTATTTT
TRBV6-2/TRBV6-3	TRBD2	.	TRBJ2-3	CASSQNIGTRHTDTQYF	TGTGCCAGCAGCCAAAACATCGGGACTAGACACACAGATACGCAGTATTTT
TRBV10-3	.	.	TRBJ1-1	CAISERGDTEAFF	TGTGCCATCAGTGAGCGAGGAGACACTGAAGCTTTCTTT
TRBV6-5	TRBD1	.	TRBJ1-5	CASRGQGRGNQPQHF	TGTGCCAGCAGGGGACAGGGGAGAGGGAATCAGCCCCAGCATTTT
TRBV6-5	.	.	TRBJ2-7	CASSSTTPPRPYEQYF	TGTGCCAGCAGTTCCACGACGCCACCGAGGCCCTACGAGCAGTACTTC
TRBV5-1	TRBD1	.	TRBJ1-2	CASSPGQGRTYGYTF	TGCGCCAGCAGCCCGGGACAGGGGCGAACCTATGGCTACACCTTC
TRBV27	TRBD2	.	TRBJ2-3	CASRLRLGLAGAPGKDTQYF	TGTGCCAGCAGATTGCGATTGGGACTAGCGGGGGCCCCCGGGAAAGATACGCAGTATTTT
TRBV6-9	.	.	TRBJ1-1	CASSYLSETENTEAFF	TGTGCCAGCAGTTATCTTTCCGAGACAGAGAACACTGAAGCTTTCTTT
TRBV29-1	.	.	TRBJ2-5	CSVLGSAETQYF	TGCAGCGTTCTCGGGAGCGCAGAGACCCAGTACTTC
TRBV29-1	.	.	TRBJ2-7	CSVVVVGPEQYF	TGCAGCGTTGTCGTGGTGGGGCCCGAGCAGTACTTC
TRBV7-8	TRBD1	.	TRBJ2-3	CASSRLKRQGSLGDTQYF	TGTGCCAGCAGCAGACTTAAAAGACAGGGGTCTTTAGGGGATACGCAGTATTTT
TRBV12-3/TRBV12-4	.	.	TRBJ1-3	CASSGTGNTIYF	TGTGCCAGCAGTGGGACAGGAAACACCATATATTTT
TRBV10-3	TRBD1	.	TRBJ2-1	CAISGGGQGNSEQFF	TGTGCCATCAGTGGCGGGGGACAGGGGAATAGTGAGCAGTTCTTC
TRBV6-4	TRBD2	.	TRBJ2-3	CASSGTSARTDTQYF	TGTGCCAGCAGTGGCACTAGCGCCCGCACAGATACGCAGTATTTT
TRBV5-4	TRBD1	.	TRBJ2-2	CASSLGTGTGELFF	TGTGCCAGCAGCCTCGGGACAGGGACCGGGGAGCTGTTTTTT
TRBV29-1	TRBD1	.	TRBJ1-2	CSADQGQGYGYTF	TGCAGCGCCGACCAGGGACAGGGGTATGGCTACACCTTC
TRBV19	TRBD1	.	TRBJ1-4	CASSLPGGANEKLFF	TGTGCCAGTAGTCTACCAGGGGGCGCCAATGAAAAACTGTTTTTT
TRBV21-1	.	.	TRBJ1-4	CASSRGLRGEKLFF	TGTGCCAGCAGCAGGGGCCTAAGGGGTGAAAAACTGTTTTTT
TRBV7-2	.	.	TRBJ1-2	CASSVRDTPAYGYTF	TGTGCCAGCAGCGTCCGGGACACGCCTGCCTATGGCTACACCTTC
TRBV10-1	TRBD2	.	TRBJ2-7	CASSPSGNSYEQYF	TGCGCCAGCAGTCCTAGCGGGAATTCCTACGAGCAGTACTTC
TRBV10-3	.	.	TRBJ2-3	CAIRSQGLDTDTQYF	TGTGCCATCAGATCCCAAGGACTCGACACAGATACGCAGTATTTT
TRBV4-1	TRBD1	.	TRBJ2-7	CASSHPGTGGDYEQYF	TGCGCCAGCAGCCACCCCGGGACAGGGGGCGACTACGAGCAGTACTTC
TRBV28	TRBD1	.	TRBJ1-2	CASSLIGTASNYGYTF	TGTGCCAGCAGCCTGATCGGGACAGCTTCTAACTATGGCTACACCTTC
TRBV7-9	.	.	TRBJ2-6	CASSNPGANVLTF	TGTGCCAGCAGTAATCCTGGGGCCAACGTCCTGACTTTC
TRBV19	TRBD1	.	TRBJ2-6	CASRRTGVTSGANVLTF	TGTGCCAGTAGAAGGACAGGGGTGACCTCTGGGGCCAACGTCCTGACTTTC
TRBV19	.	.	TRBJ1-5	CASTQGLYFQPQHF	TGTGCCAGTACTCAGGGGCTATACTTTCAGCCCCAGCATTTT
TRBV5-1	.	.	TRBJ2-1	CASSLEWQGNNEQFF	TGCGCCAGCAGCTTGGAGTGGCAGGGAAATAATGAGCAGTTCTTC
TRBV5-1	.	.	TRBJ1-6	CASSGPGEGRNSPLHF	TGCGCCAGCAGCGGCCCGGGGGAGGGGCGGAATTCACCCCTCCACTTT
TRBV5-8	TRBD1	.	TRBJ2-3	CASLTGGSTDTQYF	TGTGCCAGCCTGACAGGGGGGTCCACAGATACGCAGTATTTT
TRBV11-2	.	.	TRBJ2-3	CASSSRLFFADTQYF	TGTGCCAGCAGCTCCCGTTTATTCTTCGCAGATACGCAGTATTTT
TRBV12-3/TRBV12-4	.	once	TRBJ1-1	CASSLRGNTEAFF	TGTGCCAGCAGTTTAAGGGGAAACACTGAAGCTTTCTTT
TRBV6-2/TRBV6-3	.	.	TRBJ2-2	CASSSPGQTGELFF	TGTGCCAGCAGTTCTCCAGGGCAGACCGGGGAGCTGTTTTTT
TRBV4-2	.	once	TRBJ1-4	CASSLRRGVSDEKLFF	TGTGCCAGCAGCCTTCGCAGGGGTGTGTCCGATGAAAAACTGTTTTTT
TRBV3-1/TRBV3-2	.	once	TRBJ2-7	CASSQGGGRQYF	TGTGCCAGCAGCCAAGGAGGAGGGCGTCAGTACTTC
TRBV12-2	.	few	TRBJ2-3	CASRQSGGALRDTQYF	TGTGCAAGTCGCCAGAGCGGGGGTGCCCTTCGGGATACGCAGTATTTT
TRBV5-1	TRBD2	few	TRBJ2-5	CASSLGAGTIQETQYF	TGCGCCAGCAGCTTGGGGGCCGGGACTATCCAAGAGACCCAGTACTTC